This T cell receptor beta chain emerged from a study of T cell repertoires in ileal Crohn's disease. Study-level results: Every patient over 26.8% clonality showed endoscopic recurrence. Active smokers at surgery had more clonal expansions than non-smokers.

Germline V gene lookup returns CDR1 SEHNR and CDR2 FQNEAQ (reference sequence). This CDR3 comprises 16 residues. J gave up 0 bases and V 5 bases, and 7 bases lay outside the gene matches. This clone was detected a few times. What it binds is not known. Here immunoSEQ multiplex PCR was the method, and the copy in TCRdb shows in-frame clones only, minus some. The sample carries several thousand clones, 83% recorded once. The source is an adult with Crohn's disease. The rearrangement joins TRBV7-9 to TRBJ2-1; TRBD2 aligns across 7 bases. Sequenced material: ileal tissue. CDR3 in DNA: TGTGCCAGCAGCCCCGAAGGCGGGAGCTCCTACAATGAGCAGTTCTTC. Translated: CASSPEGGSSYNEQFF. The entire variable domain, with the rest obtained from reference TRBV7-9 and TRBJ2-1, is as follows: DTGVSQNPRHKITKRGQNVTFRCDPISEHNRLYWYRQTLGQGPEFLTYFQNEAQLEKSRLLSDRFSAERPKGSFSTLEIQRTEQGDSAMYLCASSPEGGSSYNEQFFGPGTRLTVL.